A selection of T cell receptor beta chains follows, all from one sample in a study of blood T cell repertoires in COVID-19. Method: immunoSEQ multiplex PCR; TCRdb's copy keeps in-frame clones and lacks some. The sample contains 400,000 to 450,000 clones, about 90% of which appear only once. Sequenced material: PBMCs or T cells enriched from blood (not recorded which). These receptors were collected from a man younger than 35 who had recovered from COVID-19. Both conserved end residues are trimmed from each CDR3.

V	J	CDR3
TRBV9	TRBJ1-2	ASSETTGGHNYGYT
TRBV7-3	TRBJ2-1	ASSPASQNEQF
TRBV6-5	TRBJ2-2	ASKFGGTTGELF
TRBV18	TRBJ1-2	ASSPLTGFDDGYT
TRBV4-1	TRBJ1-1	ASSPIGGKNTEAF
TRBV15	TRBJ1-1	ATRTGRTEAF
TRBV3-1/TRBV3-2	TRBJ2-7	ASRILAGGQYEQY
TRBV29-1	TRBJ2-7	SVVSGTPPYEQY
TRBV3-1/TRBV3-2	TRBJ2-3	ASSPRGVVDTQY
TRBV15	TRBJ1-5	ATSRGQGNQPQH
TRBV2	TRBJ2-2	ASRGTSTGELF
TRBV20-1	TRBJ1-1	SASRGQVNTEAF
TRBV10-2	TRBJ2-4	ASKAGVENIQY
TRBV4-1	TRBJ2-7	ASSQDPRDTGTYEQY
TRBV19	TRBJ2-2	ASSIRGYTGELF
TRBV11-2	TRBJ1-2	ASIGGRRIFVYGYT
TRBV5-1	TRBJ1-1	ASSHGQSNTEAF
TRBV19	TRBJ1-1	ASSPTGSTEAF
TRBV29-1	TRBJ2-5	SVAGGLQETQY
TRBV7-2	TRBJ2-7	ASSFGLNYEQY
TRBV5-6	TRBJ2-1	ASSLFASPNEQF
TRBV6-7	TRBJ1-3	ASSYFGILNHSGNTIY
TRBV2	TRBJ1-1	ASSVHLGRNTEAF
TRBV6-4	TRBJ1-6	ASSGGQGTSPLH
TRBV18	TRBJ1-5	ASSTRTEVNQPQH
TRBV14	TRBJ1-2	ASSLGHRYGYT
TRBV4-1	TRBJ2-5	ASSQDSGVIETQY
TRBV24-1	TRBJ2-3	ATSDPGLAGDSTDTQY
TRBV5-6	TRBJ2-7	ASSFRGGLGEQY
TRBV14	TRBJ2-3	ASSHLGLGTDTQY